This T cell receptor (beta chain) was captured by sequencing in a study of T cell repertoires in cytomegalovirus infection. TCRdb re-derived calls from the reads in MiXCR, one entry per CDR3 protein. Seen here are almost 500,000 distinct CDR3 sequences, around 11% observed once, and the top ten hold about a tenth. Study-level findings and limits: Summed public TCR beta family frequency identified CMV carriers bearing the relevant HLA.

V shed 5 bases and J 6 bases; nucleotides not matched to a gene: 8. The CDR3 covers 14 residues. Germline loops: CDR1 SGHNT, CDR2 YENEEA. About this clonotype itself: Antigen unknown.

This chain joins TRBV11-3 and TRBJ2-3, with 7 bases that match TRBD2. Material: PBMCs. The source of this sequence is a human donor in good health (CMV status not recorded). Some clones in this sample may be carry-over from other donors' samples. The CDR3 region is CASSPGSGLDTQYF. In DNA form, the CDR3 reads TGTGCCAGCAGCCCAGGTAGCGGGCTGGATACGCAGTATTTT.